One and the same sample provided the 27 T cell receptor beta chains below, sequenced in a study of OX40 agonist ivuxolimab in advanced cancers. This table comes from immunoSEQ multiplex PCR, and its TCRdb copy is limited to in-frame clones, with some not included. Of around 68,000 clones detected, approximately 90% appear once; the ten largest clones hold 0.8% to 1.2%. The specimen comprised CD4+ or CD8+ T cells sorted from blood, sampled in a trial of the OX40 agonist ivuxolimab. The receptors stem from an adult with an advanced solid tumor such as melanoma, head and neck, liver or kidney cancer.

The chain employs TRBV29-1 and TRBJ2-5; unclear D gene. V lost 1 base to trimming and J lost 5 bases, with 11 bases between them. The CDR3 extends over 13 amino acids. Per germline, CDR1 SQVTM and CDR2 ANQGSEA. The CDR3, as DNA: TGCAGCGTTGAAGTAGGAGTGGGGGAGACCCAGTACTTC. Encoded protein: CSVEVGVGETQYF.

V and J are TRBV30 and TRBJ2-2, with no clear D. V shed 3 bases and J shed 1 base, with 6 bases lying between them. The CDR3 contains 13 residues. Germline V CDR1 and CDR2: GTSNPN, SVGIG (reference sequence). The CDR3 nucleotides are TGTGCCTGGAGCGGTCAGAACACCGGGGAGCTGTTTTTT. Translating it yields CAWSGQNTGELFF.

The V call is TRBV12-2, the J call TRBJ2-5; the D call of TRBD1 is as the table states it, not checked on the DNA. TRBV12-2 is a listed pseudogene. The CDR3 runs 14 residues. CDR3 region: CARGRTPGAETQYF. CDR3 nucleotides: TGTGCAAGGGGTAGGACCCCAGGGGCAGAGACCCAGTACTTC.

This clone was seen a few times. The chain employs TRBV2 and TRBJ2-4; tentative D call: TRBD1 (6 bases). This CDR3 contains 14 residues. Trimming pared 5 bases from V and 1 base from J, leaving 9 bases between. Germline CDR1 and CDR2: SNHLY and FYNNEI. The CDR3 DNA follows: TGTGCCAGCAGTTACAGGGACGCCAAAAACATTCAGTACTTC. The encoded protein is CASSYRDAKNIQYF.

The chain links TRBV7-9 to TRBJ2-5, with a weak D call TRBD1 (5 bases). The germline CDR1 and CDR2 sequences are SEHNR and FQNEAQ (reference sequence). V shed 11 bases and J shed 5 bases, with 15 bases lying between them. The CDR3 has 12 residues. For the CDR3, the DNA is TGTGCCTCCAAGGGGCCTGGGGAGACCCAGTACTTC. Protein product: CASKGPGETQYF. The variable domain in full, completed from reference TRBV7-9 and TRBJ2-5, reads DTGVSQNPRHKITKRGQNVTFRCDPISEHNRLYWYRQTLGQGPEFLTYFQNEAQLEKSRLLSDRFSAERPKGSFSTLEIQRTEQGDSAMYLCASKGPGETQYFGPGTRLLVL.

The chain is built from TRBV7-2 and TRBJ2-1; D gene uncertain. CDR1 and CDR2 from the germline V gene are SGHTA and FQGNSA. V was pared by 6 bases and J by 6 bases, with 15 bases between. This CDR3 region has 14 residues. The CDR3 reads CASRRPSPANEQFF. The CDR3 DNA sequence: TGTGCCAGCAGGCGCCCCAGCCCAGCCAATGAGCAGTTCTTC.

V is TRBV7-2 and J is TRBJ1-6; D gene uncertain. V was pared by 4 bases and J by 6 bases, with 10 bases between. Per germline, CDR1 SGHTA and CDR2 FQGNSA. This CDR3 is 14 amino acids long. The CDR3 is CASSSTRVNSPLHF. CDR3 DNA sequence: TGTGCCAGCAGCTCAACAAGAGTTAATTCACCCCTCCACTTT.

V usage is TRBV2 and J usage is TRBJ2-7, with 9 bases lining up with TRBD1. This CDR3 has 12 residues. Trimming took 8 bases from V and 3 from J; bases not matched to a gene: 2. Per germline, CDR1 SNHLY and CDR2 FYNNEI. CDR3 nucleotide sequence: TGTGCCAGCCAGGACAGGGGCTACGAGCAGTACTTC. It is translated as CASQDRGYEQYF. Looking up the rest from reference TRBV2 and TRBJ2-7 gives the full variable domain: EPEVTQTPSHQVTQMGQEVILRCVPISNHLYFYWYRQILGQKVEFLVSFYNNEISEKSEIFDDQFSVERPDGSNFTLKIRSTKLEDSAMYFCASQDRGYEQYFGPGTRLTVT.

DNA of the CDR3: TGTGCCAGTAGTACCATTGGACAGGGGGATCAGCCCCAGCATTTT. Its protein is CASSTIGQGDQPQHF. The chain employs TRBV19 and TRBJ1-5; TRBD1 matches at 10 bases. With 4 bases clipped from V and 5 bases from J, the junction kept 5 bases outside the gene matches. The CDR3 spans 15 residues. The germline gives CDR1 LNHDA, CDR2 SQIVND (reference sequence).

This clone has just one count. The chain links TRBV5-4 to TRBJ1-2; no clear D. The CDR3 loop spans 14 amino acids. Per the germline V gene, CDR1 is SGHNT and CDR2 is YYREEE (reference sequence). V lost 0 bases to trimming and J lost 5 bases, with 11 bases between them. The CDR3 region is CASSLDGKRYGYTF. The CDR3 nucleotides are TGTGCCAGCAGCTTGGACGGGAAGAGGTATGGCTACACCTTC.

The rearrangement joins TRBV27 to TRBJ2-3; the D gene could be TRBD1 or TRBD2 (5 bases each). The CDR3 totals 13 residues. Germline loops: CDR1 MNHEY, CDR2 SMNVEV (reference sequence). V lost 6 bases, J lost 14 bases, and 21 bases lay in between. The CDR3 region has the DNA TGTGCCAGCAGATCAACCTTCCGGGACCCAGGGTATTTT. Translating gives CASRSTFRDPGYF.

The rearrangement joins TRBV10-1 to TRBJ2-2, with 8 bases that match TRBD2. The CDR3 runs 17 residues. Looked up from germline, CDR1 is WNHNN and CDR2 is SYGVQD (reference sequence). V gave up 2 bases and J gave up 2 bases; unmatched junction bases: 7. In DNA, the CDR3 is TGCGCCAGCAGTGAGCCCAGCGGGGGTCTCAACACCGGGGAGCTGTTTTTT. As protein: CASSEPSGGLNTGELFF.

The chain recombines TRBV18 with TRBJ1-3; possibly TRBD1 for D (5 bases). From germline, CDR1 is KGHSH and CDR2 LQKENI. The V end was cut by 6 bases, the J end by 0 bases, with 18 bases between. The CDR3 sequence is 17 residues long. The CDR3 is CASSTGGTLGSGNTIYF. Written as DNA, the CDR3 is TGTGCCAGCTCCACCGGCGGGACTTTAGGCTCTGGAAACACCATATATTTT.

This clone was seen once. This chain connects TRBV7-3 to TRBJ1-2, with 8 bases lining up with TRBD1. V was clipped by 5 bases and J by 4 bases; unmatched bases: 18. This CDR3 is built from 18 residues. Per germline, CDR1 SGHTA and CDR2 FQGTGA. For the CDR3, the DNA is TGTGCCAGCAGCGTAGGCCCAGCAACCAACGACAGGGGCTATGGCTACACCTTC. This sequence encodes CASSVGPATNDRGYGYTF.

This chain joins TRBV5-5 and TRBJ2-1; weak D call: TRBD2 (5 bases). The CDR3 has 20 residues. Germline values: CDR1 SGHKS, CDR2 YYEKEE (reference sequence). V was clipped by 2 bases and J by 3 bases, with 27 bases between them. The CDR3: CASSLPLGRAGSGFYNEQFF. CDR3 sequence (DNA): TGTGCCAGCAGCTTACCCTTAGGCCGGGCTGGTTCGGGGTTCTACAATGAGCAGTTCTTC.

The chain carries TRBV27 and TRBJ2-1; 8 nucleotides align to TRBD1. J lost 7 bases, V lost 6 bases, and 8 bases had no gene match. CDR3 size: 14 residues. Germline values: CDR1 MNHEY, CDR2 SMNVEV (reference sequence). Written as DNA, the CDR3 is TGTGCCAGCAGATCGGGACAGGTGATGAATGAGCAGTTCTTC. It codes for CASRSGQVMNEQFF.

The chain carries TRBV30 and TRBJ1-6, with D maybe TRBD1 (5 bases). The germline V gene has CDR1 GTSNPN and CDR2 SVGIG (reference sequence). The length of the CDR3 is 14 residues. V shed 0 bases and J shed 9 bases, with 12 bases lying between them. CDR3 protein: CAWSVQARGSPLHF. The CDR3, as DNA: TGTGCCTGGAGTGTACAGGCACGGGGTTCACCCCTCCACTTT.

The chain uses TRBV14 and TRBJ1-3; TRBD1 might be the D (6 bases). CDR1 SGHDN and CDR2 FVKESK come from the germline V gene. Trimming stripped 2 bases from V and 1 base from J, with 15 bases between. The CDR3 totals 17 residues. CDR3 region: CASSQSQGSFSGNTIYF. The CDR3 DNA sequence: TGTGCCAGCAGCCAATCACAGGGAAGCTTTTCTGGAAACACCATATATTTT. Filled out from reference TRBV14 and TRBJ1-3, the complete variable domain reads EAGVTQFPSHSVIEKGQTVTLRCDPISGHDNLYWYRRVMGKEIKFLLHFVKESKQDESGMPNNRFLAERTGGTYSTLKVQPAELEDSGVYFCASSQSQGSFSGNTIYFGEGSWLTVV.

This chain links TRBV19 with TRBJ2-3; 11 bases align to TRBD2. The CDR3 extends over 16 amino acids. Unmatched junction bases numbered 7, after V lost 5 bases and J lost 3 bases. Germline loops: CDR1 LNHDA, CDR2 SQIVND (reference sequence). The CDR3 reads CASSGTSGRFTDTQYF. CDR3 nucleotide sequence: TGTGCCAGTAGTGGTACTAGCGGGAGATTTACAGATACGCAGTATTTT.

V gene TRBV6-1 combines with J gene TRBJ1-5; 7 bases are shared with TRBD1. The length of the CDR3 is 15 residues. Germline V gene lookup returns CDR1 MNHNS and CDR2 SASEGT. The V segment lost 6 bases and the J segment 0 bases; nucleotides outside the gene matches: 5. The chain's CDR3 is CASSGTDYSNQPQHF. The CDR3 coding sequence is TGTGCCAGCAGCGGGACAGATTATAGCAATCAGCCCCAGCATTTT.

Only one count was recorded for this clone. The chain couples TRBV14 to TRBJ2-2; 14 bases fit TRBD2. With 0 bases clipped from V and 1 base from J, the junction kept 7 bases outside the gene matches. Germline CDR1 SGHDN, CDR2 FVKESK. The CDR3 is 20 residues long. The CDR3 DNA sequence: TGTGCCAGCAGCCAAGATCACGCCGGGACTAGCGGGAGGAACACCGGGGAGCTGTTTTTT. Its protein product is CASSQDHAGTSGRNTGELFF.

Note on this clone: The sample holds other DNA sequences that translate to the same CDR3. V usage is TRBV5-1 and J usage is TRBJ2-5, with D perhaps TRBD1 or TRBD2 (5 bases each). The germline V gene has CDR1 SGHRS and CDR2 YFSETQ. Trimming cost V 0 bases and J 5 bases, with 8 bases left between them. The CDR3 sequence is 13 residues long. CDR3 residues: CASSLAEGETQYF. CDR3 sequence (DNA): TGCGCCAGCAGCTTGGCCGAGGGGGAGACCCAGTACTTC.

This sequence joins TRBV7-8 and TRBJ2-2; D possibly corresponds to TRBD1 (6 bases). There are 15 residues in the CDR3. The germline gives CDR1 SGHVS, CDR2 FQNEAQ. V lost 4 bases to trimming and J lost 6 bases, with 15 bases between them. The CDR3 DNA sequence: TGTGCCAGCAGCTACGGACAGTTTGTTGCCGGGGAGCTGTTTTTT. It translates to CASSYGQFVAGELFF.

The chain has TRBV7-9 and TRBJ1-4, with D tentatively TRBD1 (6 bases). The CDR3 is made up of 14 amino acids. Trimming removed 1 base at V and 7 bases at J, with 10 bases between. Looked up from germline, CDR1 is SEHNR and CDR2 is FQNEAQ (reference sequence). This CDR3 is CASSLGGQGEKLFF. The CDR3 nucleotides are TGTGCCAGCAGCTTAGGGGGGCAGGGTGAAAAACTGTTTTTT.

The chain joins TRBV27 to TRBJ2-1; D is uncertain. The CDR3 runs 15 residues. V was trimmed by 1 base and J by 8 bases, leaving 15 bases between them. Germline V gene data show CDR1 as MNHEY and CDR2 as SMNVEV (reference sequence). The CDR3 loop is CASSLFGARMDEQFF. The CDR3 DNA is TGTGCCAGCAGTTTATTCGGCGCCAGGATGGATGAGCAGTTCTTC.

The V call is TRBV27, the J call TRBJ2-3; D is unresolved. The CDR3 is 14 amino acids. Germline CDR1 MNHEY, CDR2 SMNVEV (reference sequence). Trimming left V 5 bases short and J 3 bases short, with 12 bases between. The CDR3 coding sequence is TGTGCCAGCAGTCCCACCCGACTTACAGATACGCAGTATTTT. Amino acids: CASSPTRLTDTQYF.

The chain links TRBV5-4 to TRBJ2-5; no reliable D call. Germline V CDR1 and CDR2: SGHNT, YYREEE (reference sequence). CDR3 size: 15 residues. V lost 5 bases to trimming and J lost 0 bases, with 14 bases between them. In DNA, the CDR3 is TGTGCCAGCAGTGATAATTACCGGAACCAAGAGACCCAGTACTTC. Translating gives CASSDNYRNQETQYF. The full variable domain, in which reference TRBV5-4 and TRBJ2-5 provide the parts outside the CDR3, is ETGVTQSPTHLIKTRGQQVTLRCSSQSGHNTVSWYQQALGQGPQFIFQYYREEENGRGNFPPRFSGLQFPNYSSELNVNALELDDSALYLCASSDNYRNQETQYFGPGTRLLVL.